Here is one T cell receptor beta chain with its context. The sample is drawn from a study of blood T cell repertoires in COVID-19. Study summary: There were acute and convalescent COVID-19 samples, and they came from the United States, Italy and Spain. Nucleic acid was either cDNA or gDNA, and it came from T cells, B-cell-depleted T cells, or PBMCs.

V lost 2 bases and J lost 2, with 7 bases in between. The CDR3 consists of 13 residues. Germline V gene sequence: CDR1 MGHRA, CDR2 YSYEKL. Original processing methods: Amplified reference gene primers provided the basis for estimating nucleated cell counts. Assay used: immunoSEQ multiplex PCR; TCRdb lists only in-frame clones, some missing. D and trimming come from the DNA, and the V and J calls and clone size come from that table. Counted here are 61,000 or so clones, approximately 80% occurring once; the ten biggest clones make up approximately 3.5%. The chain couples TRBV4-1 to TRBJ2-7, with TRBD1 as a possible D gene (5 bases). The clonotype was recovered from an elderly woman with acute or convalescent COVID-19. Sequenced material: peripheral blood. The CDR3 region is CASSQQGPYEQYF. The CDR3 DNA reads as TGCGCCAGCAGCCAACAGGGCCCCTACGAGCAGTACTTC.